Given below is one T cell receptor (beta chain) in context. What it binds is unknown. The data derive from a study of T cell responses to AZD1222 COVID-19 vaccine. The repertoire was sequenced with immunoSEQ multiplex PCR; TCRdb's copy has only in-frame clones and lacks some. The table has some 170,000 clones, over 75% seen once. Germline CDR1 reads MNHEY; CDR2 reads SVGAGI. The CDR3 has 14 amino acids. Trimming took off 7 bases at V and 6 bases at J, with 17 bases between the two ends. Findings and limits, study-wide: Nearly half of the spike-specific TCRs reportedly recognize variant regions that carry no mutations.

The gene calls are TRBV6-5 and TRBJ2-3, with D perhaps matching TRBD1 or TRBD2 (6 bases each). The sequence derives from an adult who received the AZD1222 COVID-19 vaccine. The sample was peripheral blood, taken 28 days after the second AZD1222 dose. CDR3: CASTEGGRPDTQYF. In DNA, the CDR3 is TGTGCCAGCACAGAGGGGGGCCGACCGGATACGCAGTATTTT.